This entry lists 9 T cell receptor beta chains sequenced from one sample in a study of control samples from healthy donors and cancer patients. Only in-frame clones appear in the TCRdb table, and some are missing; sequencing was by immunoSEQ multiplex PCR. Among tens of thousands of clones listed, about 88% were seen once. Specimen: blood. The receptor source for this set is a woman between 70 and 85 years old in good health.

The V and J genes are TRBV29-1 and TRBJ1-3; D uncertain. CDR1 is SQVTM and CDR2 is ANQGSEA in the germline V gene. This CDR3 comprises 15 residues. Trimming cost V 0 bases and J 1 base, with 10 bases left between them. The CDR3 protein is CSVEDTWESGNTIYF. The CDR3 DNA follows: TGCAGCGTTGAAGATACTTGGGAGTCTGGAAACACCATATATTTT.

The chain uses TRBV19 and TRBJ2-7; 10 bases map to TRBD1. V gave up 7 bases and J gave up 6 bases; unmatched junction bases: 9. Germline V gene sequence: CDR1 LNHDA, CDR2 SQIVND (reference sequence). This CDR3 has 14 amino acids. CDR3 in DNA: TGTGCCAGTAATAACCGGGACAGGGGAGGCGAGCAGTACTTC. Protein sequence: CASNNRDRGGEQYF.

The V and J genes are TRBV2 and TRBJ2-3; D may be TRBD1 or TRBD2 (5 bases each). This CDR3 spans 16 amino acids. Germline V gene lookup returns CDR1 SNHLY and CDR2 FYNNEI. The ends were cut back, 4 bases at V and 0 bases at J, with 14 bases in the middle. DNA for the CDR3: TGTGCCAGCAGTGTTATGTGGGACCTGAGCACAGATACGCAGTATTTT. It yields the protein CASSVMWDLSTDTQYF. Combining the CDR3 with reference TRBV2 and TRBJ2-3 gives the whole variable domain EPEVTQTPSHQVTQMGQEVILRCVPISNHLYFYWYRQILGQKVEFLVSFYNNEISEKSEIFDDQFSVERPDGSNFTLKIRSTKLEDSAMYFCASSVMWDLSTDTQYFGPGTRLTVL.

CDR3 nucleotide sequence: TGTGCCAGCAGCCCCACATCCAATGAGCAGTTCTTC. Its translation: CASSPTSNEQFF. The chain recombines TRBV11-3 with TRBJ2-1; D gene uncertain. The germline V gene encodes CDR1 SGHNT and CDR2 YENEEA. Trimming removed 5 bases from V and 6 bases from J, with 8 bases in between. CDR3 length equals 12 residues.

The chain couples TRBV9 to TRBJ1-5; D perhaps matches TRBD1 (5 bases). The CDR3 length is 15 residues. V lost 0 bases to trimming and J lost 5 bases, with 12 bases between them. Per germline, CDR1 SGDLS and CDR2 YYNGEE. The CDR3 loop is CASSVGAGEDQPQHF. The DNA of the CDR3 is TGTGCCAGCAGCGTAGGGGCGGGGGAGGATCAGCCCCAGCATTTT.

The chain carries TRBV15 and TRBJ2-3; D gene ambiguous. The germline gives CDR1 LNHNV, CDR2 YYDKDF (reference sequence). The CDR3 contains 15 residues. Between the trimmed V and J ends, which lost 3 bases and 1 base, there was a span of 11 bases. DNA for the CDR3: TGTGCCACCAGCAGGGGTGATGGGGGCACAGATACGCAGTATTTT. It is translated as CATSRGDGGTDTQYF.

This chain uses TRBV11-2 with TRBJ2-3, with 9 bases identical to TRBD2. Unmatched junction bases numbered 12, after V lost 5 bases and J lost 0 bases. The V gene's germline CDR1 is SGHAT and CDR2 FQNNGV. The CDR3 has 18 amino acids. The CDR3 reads CASSGIAGDGYSTDTQYF. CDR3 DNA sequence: TGTGCCAGCAGCGGAATAGCGGGAGATGGGTACAGCACAGATACGCAGTATTTT.

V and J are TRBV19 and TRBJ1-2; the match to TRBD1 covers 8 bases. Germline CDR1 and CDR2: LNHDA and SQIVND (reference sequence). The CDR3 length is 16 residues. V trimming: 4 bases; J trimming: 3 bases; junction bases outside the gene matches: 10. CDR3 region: CASSTPGQGGDYGYTF. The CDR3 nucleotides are TGTGCCAGTAGTACCCCCGGACAGGGCGGAGACTATGGCTACACCTTC.

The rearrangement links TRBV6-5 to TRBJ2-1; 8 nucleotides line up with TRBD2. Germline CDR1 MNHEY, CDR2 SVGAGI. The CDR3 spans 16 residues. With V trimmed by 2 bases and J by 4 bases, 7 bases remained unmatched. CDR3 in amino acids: CASSYPAGAGYNEQFF. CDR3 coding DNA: TGTGCCAGCAGTTACCCAGCGGGAGCTGGGTACAATGAGCAGTTCTTC.